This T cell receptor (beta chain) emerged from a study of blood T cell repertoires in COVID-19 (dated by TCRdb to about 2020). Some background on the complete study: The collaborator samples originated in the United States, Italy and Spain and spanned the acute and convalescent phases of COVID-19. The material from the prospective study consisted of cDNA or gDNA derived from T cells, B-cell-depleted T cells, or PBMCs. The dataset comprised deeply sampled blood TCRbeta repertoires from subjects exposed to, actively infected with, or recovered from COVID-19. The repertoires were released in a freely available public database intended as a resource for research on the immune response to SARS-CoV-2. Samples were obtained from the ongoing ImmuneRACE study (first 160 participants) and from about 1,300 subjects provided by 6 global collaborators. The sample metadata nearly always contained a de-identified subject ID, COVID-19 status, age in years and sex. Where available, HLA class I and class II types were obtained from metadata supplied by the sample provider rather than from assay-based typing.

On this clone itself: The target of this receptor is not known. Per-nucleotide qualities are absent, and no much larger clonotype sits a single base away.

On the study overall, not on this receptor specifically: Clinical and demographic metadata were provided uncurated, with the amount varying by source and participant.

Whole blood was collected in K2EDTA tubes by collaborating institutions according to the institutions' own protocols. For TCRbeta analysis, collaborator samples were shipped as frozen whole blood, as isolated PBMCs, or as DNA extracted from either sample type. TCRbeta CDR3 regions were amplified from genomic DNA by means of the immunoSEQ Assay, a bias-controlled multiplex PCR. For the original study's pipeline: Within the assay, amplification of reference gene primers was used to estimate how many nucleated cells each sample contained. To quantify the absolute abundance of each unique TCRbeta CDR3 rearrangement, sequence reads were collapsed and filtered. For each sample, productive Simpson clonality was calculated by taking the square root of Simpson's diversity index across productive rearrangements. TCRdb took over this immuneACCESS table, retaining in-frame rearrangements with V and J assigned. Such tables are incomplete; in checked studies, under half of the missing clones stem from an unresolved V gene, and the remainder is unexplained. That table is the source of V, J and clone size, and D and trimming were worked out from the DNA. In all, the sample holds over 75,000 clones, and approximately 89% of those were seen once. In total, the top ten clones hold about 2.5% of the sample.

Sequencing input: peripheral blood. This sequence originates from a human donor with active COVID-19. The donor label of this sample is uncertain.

The CDR3 in this case is CASSGGSGDNSPLHF. The bases read TGTGCCAGCAGCGGTGGTTCAGGGGACAATTCACCCCTCCACTTT. The sequence is built from TRBV2 and TRBJ1-6; the D gene is perhaps TRBD1, on 6 matching bases. Including cysteine and phenylalanine, the CDR3 has 15 amino acids. The read is trimmed to its CDR3 DNA, 45 bases read in frame from base 1. V gives up 6 bases and J gives up 7 bases, and the segment between their germline ends measures 16 bases. Reading the germline V gene gives CDR1 SNHLY and CDR2 FYNNEI.